A selection of T cell receptor beta chains follows, all from one sample in a study of blood T cell repertoires in COVID-19. Method: immunoSEQ multiplex PCR; TCRdb's copy keeps in-frame clones and lacks some. Of around 300,000 clones in the sample, 88% were seen once. Sequencing was carried out using PBMCs or T cells enriched from blood (not recorded which). All receptors derive from an older woman in a cohort exposed to, infected with or recovered from COVID-19 (not recorded which). Each CDR3 is given with its conserved first and last residue. Fields, in order: J gene, D gene, clone size, V gene, CDR3 DNA, CDR3 protein. A D gene is named only where the DNA matches it firmly. For some rows the clone size is stated as once, few or many, or as a class when expanded; others skip it.

TRBJ1-6	-	-	TRBV5-1	TGCGCCAGCAGCCCGGGGGAGGGGAGATATAATTCACCCCTCCACTTT	CASSPGEGRYNSPLHF
TRBJ2-7	TRBD1	-	TRBV2	TGTGCCAGCATCGACAGGGGGGGGATCTACGAGCAGTACTTC	CASIDRGGIYEQYF
TRBJ1-5	-	-	TRBV19	TGTGCCAGTAGTGCGTGGACAGATTATAGCAATCAGCCCCAGCATTTT	CASSAWTDYSNQPQHF
TRBJ2-3	-	-	TRBV6-5	TGTGCCAGCAGTACAAAAATGGGCACAGATACGCAGTATTTT	CASSTKMGTDTQYF
TRBJ2-1	TRBD2	-	TRBV6-2/TRBV6-3	TGTGCCAGCAGTCTACAACTAGCGGGAGGATACAATGAGCAGTTCTTC	CASSLQLAGGYNEQFF
TRBJ1-6	TRBD1	-	TRBV3-1/TRBV3-2	TGTGCCAGCAGCCTCCCGCCTGCTGTAGGGGGCCCCCTCCACTTT	CASSLPPAVGGPLHF
TRBJ1-2	-	-	TRBV2	TGTGCCAGCAGTGCGGGGGGCAGTAGCTATGGCTACACCTTC	CASSAGGSSYGYTF
TRBJ2-7	-	-	TRBV15	TGTGCCACCAGCAGAGGCTCGCAGGTTACCTACGAGCAGTACTTC	CATSRGSQVTYEQYF
TRBJ1-1	-	-	TRBV2	TGTGCCAGCAACAGGGATGGGGGAGCTTTCTTT	CASNRDGGAFF
TRBJ2-7	-	-	TRBV28	TGTGCCAGCAGGCCCTCTAGCACAGCCACCTACGAGCAGTACTTC	CASRPSSTATYEQYF
TRBJ1-3	-	once	TRBV30	TGTGCCTGGAGTAAGGGGAACTCTGGAAACACCATATATTTT	CAWSKGNSGNTIYF
TRBJ1-2	TRBD1	-	TRBV3-1/TRBV3-2	TGTGCCAGCAGCCACCGGGACAGGGCTAACTATGGCTACACCTTC	CASSHRDRANYGYTF
TRBJ2-3	TRBD2	-	TRBV19	TGTGCCAGTAGTGACAAAGCGGGAGGGGGAACAGATACGCAGTATTTT	CASSDKAGGGTDTQYF
TRBJ1-4	TRBD1	-	TRBV7-9	TGTGCCAGCAGCTCGCCACAGGGGGCCCCAAATGAAAAACTGTTTTTT	CASSSPQGAPNEKLFF
TRBJ2-3	TRBD1	-	TRBV7-2	TGTGCCAGCAGCTTCGGGGACAGGGGCCCAGATACGCAGTATTTT	CASSFGDRGPDTQYF
TRBJ2-3	TRBD2	-	TRBV3-1/TRBV3-2	TGTGCCAGCAGCCGGACTAGCGGGAGAATCGGCACAGATACGCAGTATTTT	CASSRTSGRIGTDTQYF
TRBJ1-3	TRBD1	-	TRBV29-1	TGCAGCGTTGAGGTGACAGGGAAGGCTGGAAACACCATATATTTT	CSVEVTGKAGNTIYF
TRBJ2-5	-	-	TRBV28	TGTGCCAGCAGGGGGACAAAACGGGAGACCCAGTACTTC	CASRGTKRETQYF
TRBJ1-1	-	many	TRBV18	TGTGCCAGCTCAGACGAGGCTGAAGCTTTCTTT	CASSDEAEAFF
TRBJ1-4	-	-	TRBV11-2	TGTGCCAGCAGCCCCTACGGACCCGGGGATGAAAAACTGTTTTTT	CASSPYGPGDEKLFF
TRBJ2-1	TRBD2	-	TRBV9	TGTGCCAGCAGACCCGATACTAGCGGGAGGAACAATGAGCAGTTCTTC	CASRPDTSGRNNEQFF
TRBJ2-7	TRBD2	-	TRBV9	TGTGCCAGCAGCCCGCGACTAGCGGCGCACGAGCAGTACTTC	CASSPRLAAHEQYF
TRBJ2-5	-	-	TRBV25-1	TGTGCCAGCAGCCCCTGGGGGGAGATCGAGACCCAGTACTTC	CASSPWGEIETQYF
TRBJ1-2	-	-	TRBV6-2/TRBV6-3	TGTGCCAGCAGCACCTCGACAGGCAACTATGGCTACACCTTC	CASSTSTGNYGYTF
TRBJ2-4	TRBD2	-	TRBV24-1	TGTGCCACCAGTGAGGGGAGGGGTGGGAACATTCAGTACTTC	CATSEGRGGNIQYF
TRBJ1-6	-	few	TRBV5-1	TGCGCCAGCAGCTTACAGACAGCCTCCTATAATTCACCCCTCCACTTT	CASSLQTASYNSPLHF
TRBJ2-5	TRBD2	-	TRBV2	TGTGCCAGCAGCGTTTCGGGGCGGGAGAGGGAGACCCAGTACTTC	CASSVSGRERETQYF
TRBJ1-2	-	-	TRBV9	TGTGCCAGCAGCGTCCCCTCGGTTCCTGGCTACACCTTC	CASSVPSVPGYTF
TRBJ2-2	-	once	TRBV19	TGTGCCAGTAGTAAAGGAAGGACAACCGGGGAGCTGTTTTTT	CASSKGRTTGELFF